The next 8 T cell receptor beta chains were all read from a single sample in a study of tumor-infiltrating lymphocytes in primary liver carcinoma. The investigators made TCR beta cDNA from roughly 0.55 ug total RNA, using a constant-region primer. Amplification in three nested multiplex PCR rounds with slightly modified ARM-PCR gave rise to TCR beta libraries. In the first two PCR rounds, TRBV1-TRBV30 forward primers were paired with a C-beta reverse primer, and each round lasted approximately 9 cycles. TCRdb analysed the multiplex PCR reads with MiXCR anew, one entry per CDR3 protein. The table records some 120,000 distinct CDR3 sequences, around 64% of them present only once. From unsorted bulk tissue weighing about 20-33 mg, DNA and RNA were co-extracted. Sequences were obtained from liver tumor tissue from sampling region 3. Subset denoted: tumor region T3, left-lateral pole. Receptors originate from a woman aged 55-69 years with primary liver carcinoma and hepatitis B virus infection.

About this clonotype: A junction end diverges from the germline sequence, so it may reflect a read error. The chain joins TRBV11-2 to TRBJ2-5; D is unclear. Germline values: CDR1 SGHAT, CDR2 FQNNGV. The CDR3 loop spans 13 amino acids. The CDR3 is CASSSRNQETRYF. The DNA of the CDR3 is TGTGCAAGCAGCTCGAGGAACCAAGAGACCCGGTACTTC.

This clonotype was recorded at least ten times. V is TRBV5-1 and J is TRBJ2-2, with 10 bases that match TRBD1. This CDR3 contains 15 residues. V trimming: 0 bases; J trimming: 6 bases; junction bases outside the gene matches: 2. Germline V gives CDR1 SGHRS, CDR2 YFSETQ. The CDR3 protein is CASSLDGQGAGELFF. As DNA, the CDR3 is TGCGCCAGCAGCTTGGATGGACAGGGGGCCGGGGAGCTGTTTTTT.

The CDR3 sequence is CSVGSSQLNTEAFF. CDR3 nucleotide sequence: TGCAGCGTTGGATCGAGCCAATTGAACACTGAAGCTTTCTTT. The chain recombines TRBV29-1 with TRBJ1-1; D is undetermined. V lost 4 bases and J lost 0, with 12 bases in between. Looked up from germline, CDR1 is SQVTM and CDR2 is ANQGSEA. CDR3 length equals 14 residues.

On this clonotype itself: One junction end disagrees with the germline gene, perhaps due to a read error. The chain joins TRBV11-2 to TRBJ2-1, with D uncertain. The V gene's germline CDR1 is SGHAT and CDR2 FQNNGV. The CDR3 has 15 amino acids. The CDR3 DNA sequence: TGTGCCAGTAGCTTAGATGGTGGCTCCTATAATGAGCAGTTCTTC. Translating gives CASSLDGGSYNEQFF.

Turning to this clonotype: One base away lies a much larger clone, so this may be a sequencing read error. The chain carries TRBV12-3 or TRBV12-4 and TRBJ2-2; 11 bases map to TRBD2. The CDR3 runs 15 residues. This CDR3 reads CTSSLGLAGTGELFF. The CDR3, as DNA: TGTACCAGCAGTTTAGGACTAGCGGGCACCGGGGAGCTGTTTTTT.

About this clonotype: An end of the junction differs from the germline gene, which may be a read error. The gene calls are TRBV11-2 and TRBJ2-1; 9 nucleotides agree with TRBD1. Germline values: CDR1 SGHAT, CDR2 FQNNGV. CDR3 size: 15 residues. CDR3 region: CASNSRDRVLDEQFF. The CDR3 nucleotides read TGTGCCAGCAACTCCCGGGACAGGGTCCTGGATGAACAGTTCTTC.

This sequence joins TRBV29-1 and TRBJ2-1; D is undetermined. The CDR3 runs to 13 residues. From germline, CDR1 is SQVTM and CDR2 ANQGSEA. The DNA for the CDR3 is TGCAGTCATAGCCCGAGGTCCTACAATGAGCAGTTCTTC. Its protein is CSHSPRSYNEQFF.

This clonotype was seen at least ten times. This chain uses TRBV29-1 with TRBJ1-1; no clear D gene. This CDR3 contains 12 residues. Germline CDR1 is SQVTM and CDR2 is ANQGSEA. V gave up 3 bases and J gave up 2 bases, with 7 bases separating them. CDR3 in amino acids: CSVDRINTEAFF. CDR3 in DNA: TGCAGCGTTGACAGGATTAACACTGAAGCTTTCTTT.